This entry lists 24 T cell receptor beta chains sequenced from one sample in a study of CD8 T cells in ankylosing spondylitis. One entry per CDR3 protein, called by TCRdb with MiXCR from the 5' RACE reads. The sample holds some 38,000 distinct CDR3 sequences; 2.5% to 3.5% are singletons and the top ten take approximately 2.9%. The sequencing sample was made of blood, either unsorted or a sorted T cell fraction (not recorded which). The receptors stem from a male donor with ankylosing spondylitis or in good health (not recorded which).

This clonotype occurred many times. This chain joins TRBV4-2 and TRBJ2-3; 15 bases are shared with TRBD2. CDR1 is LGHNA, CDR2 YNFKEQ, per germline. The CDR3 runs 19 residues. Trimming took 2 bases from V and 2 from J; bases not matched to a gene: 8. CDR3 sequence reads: CASSQTGTSGGLVTDTQYF. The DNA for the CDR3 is TGTGCCAGCAGCCAAACCGGGACTAGCGGGGGGTTGGTCACAGATACGCAGTATTTT.

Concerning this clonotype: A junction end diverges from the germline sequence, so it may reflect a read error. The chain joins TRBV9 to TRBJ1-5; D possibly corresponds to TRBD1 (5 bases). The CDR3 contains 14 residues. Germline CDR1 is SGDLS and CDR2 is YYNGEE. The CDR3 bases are TGTGCCACCAGCGGGGGTTATAGCACTCAGCCCCAGCATTTT. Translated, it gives CATSGGYSTQPQHF.

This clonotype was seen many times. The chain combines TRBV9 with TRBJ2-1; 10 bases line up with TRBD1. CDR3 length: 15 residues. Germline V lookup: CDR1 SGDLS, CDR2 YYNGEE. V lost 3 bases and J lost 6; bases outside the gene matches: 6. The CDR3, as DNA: TGTGCCAGCAGCGCAGATGGGGACAGGGGCAATGAGCAGTTCTTC. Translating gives CASSADGDRGNEQFF.

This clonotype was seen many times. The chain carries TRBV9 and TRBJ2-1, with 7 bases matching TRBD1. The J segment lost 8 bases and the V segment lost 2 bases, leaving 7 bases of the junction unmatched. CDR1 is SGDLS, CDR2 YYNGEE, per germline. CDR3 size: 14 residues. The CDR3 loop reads CASSVGGQWDEQFF. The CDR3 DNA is TGTGCCAGCAGCGTTGGGGGACAGTGGGATGAGCAGTTCTTC.

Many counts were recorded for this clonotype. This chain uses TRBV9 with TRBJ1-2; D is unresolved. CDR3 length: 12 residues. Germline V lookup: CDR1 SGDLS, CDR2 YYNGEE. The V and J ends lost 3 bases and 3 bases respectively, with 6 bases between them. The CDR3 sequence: CASSGLYYGYTF. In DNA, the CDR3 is TGTGCCAGCAGCGGGTTGTACTATGGCTACACCTTC.

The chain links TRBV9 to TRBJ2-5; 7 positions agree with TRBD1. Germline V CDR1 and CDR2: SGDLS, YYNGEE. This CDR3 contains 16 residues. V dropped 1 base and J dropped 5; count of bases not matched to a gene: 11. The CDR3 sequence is CASSVLGDRARETQYF. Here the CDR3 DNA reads TGTGCCAGCAGCGTATTGGGAGACAGGGCCAGGGAGACCCAGTACTTC.

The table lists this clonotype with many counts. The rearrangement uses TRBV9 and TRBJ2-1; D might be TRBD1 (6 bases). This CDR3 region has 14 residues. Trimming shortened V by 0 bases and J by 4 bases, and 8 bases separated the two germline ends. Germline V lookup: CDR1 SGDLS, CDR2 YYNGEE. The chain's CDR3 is CASSVGQVYNEQFF. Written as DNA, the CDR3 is TGTGCCAGCAGCGTAGGACAGGTGTACAATGAGCAGTTCTTC.

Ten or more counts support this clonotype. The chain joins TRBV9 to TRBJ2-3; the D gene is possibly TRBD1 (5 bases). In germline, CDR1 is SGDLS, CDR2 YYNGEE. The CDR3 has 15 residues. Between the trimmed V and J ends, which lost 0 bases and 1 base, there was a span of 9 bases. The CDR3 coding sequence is TGTGCCAGCAGCGTAGCAGGCAGGGGCACAGATACGCAGTATTTT. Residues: CASSVAGRGTDTQYF.

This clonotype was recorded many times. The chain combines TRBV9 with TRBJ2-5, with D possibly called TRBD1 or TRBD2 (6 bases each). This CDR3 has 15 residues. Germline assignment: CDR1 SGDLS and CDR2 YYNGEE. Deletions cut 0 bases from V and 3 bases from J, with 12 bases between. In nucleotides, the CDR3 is TGTGCCAGCAGCGTAGCTTGGGGGGCTAAAGAGACCCAGTACTTC. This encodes CASSVAWGAKETQYF.

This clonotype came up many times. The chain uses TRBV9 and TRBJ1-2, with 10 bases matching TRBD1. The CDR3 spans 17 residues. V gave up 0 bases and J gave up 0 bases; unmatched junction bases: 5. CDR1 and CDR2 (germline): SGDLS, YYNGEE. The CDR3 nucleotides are TGTGCCAGCAGCGTAGACGGGACAGGGGCAGCTAACTATGGCTACACCTTC. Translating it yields CASSVDGTGAANYGYTF.

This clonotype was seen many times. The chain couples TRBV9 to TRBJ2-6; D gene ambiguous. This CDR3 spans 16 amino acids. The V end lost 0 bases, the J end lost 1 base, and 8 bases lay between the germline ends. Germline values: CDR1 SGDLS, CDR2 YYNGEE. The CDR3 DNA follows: TGTGCCAGCAGCGTAGCCTCGGGTTCTGGGGCCAACGTCCTGACTTTC. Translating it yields CASSVASGSGANVLTF.

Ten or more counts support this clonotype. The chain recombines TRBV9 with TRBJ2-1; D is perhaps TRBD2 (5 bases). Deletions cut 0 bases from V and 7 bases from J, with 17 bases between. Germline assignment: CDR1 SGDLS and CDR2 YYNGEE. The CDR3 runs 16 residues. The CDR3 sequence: CASSVAPAAKLNEQFF. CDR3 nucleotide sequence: TGTGCCAGCAGCGTAGCCCCAGCGGCGAAATTAAATGAGCAGTTCTTC.

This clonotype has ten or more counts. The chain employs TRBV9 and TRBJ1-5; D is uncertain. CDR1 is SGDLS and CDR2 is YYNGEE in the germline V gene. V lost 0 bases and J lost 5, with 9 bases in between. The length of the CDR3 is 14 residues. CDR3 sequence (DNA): TGTGCCAGCAGCGTAGAAGGAGAGCATCAGCCCCAGCATTTT. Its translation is CASSVEGEHQPQHF. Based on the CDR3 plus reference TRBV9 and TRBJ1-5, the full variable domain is DSGVTQTPKHLITATGQRVTLRCSPRSGDLSVYWYQQSLDQGLQFLIQYYNGEERAKGNILERFSAQQFPDLHSELNLSSLELGDSALYFCASSVEGEHQPQHFGDGTRLSIL.

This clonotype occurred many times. The CDR3 DNA sequence: TGTGCCAGCAGCATAACCGGGACAGGGAACACTGAAGCTTTCTTT. Encoded protein: CASSITGTGNTEAFF. This chain links TRBV9 with TRBJ1-1; 8 nucleotides align to TRBD1. There are 15 residues in the CDR3. The germline V gene encodes CDR1 SGDLS and CDR2 YYNGEE. With 4 bases clipped from V and 1 base from J, the junction kept 6 bases outside the gene matches.

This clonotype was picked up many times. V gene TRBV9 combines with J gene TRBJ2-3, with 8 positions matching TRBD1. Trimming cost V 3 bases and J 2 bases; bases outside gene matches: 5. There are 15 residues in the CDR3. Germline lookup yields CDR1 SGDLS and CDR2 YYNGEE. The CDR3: CASSAHRGSTDTQYF. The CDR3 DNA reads TGTGCCAGCAGCGCCCACAGGGGGTCCACAGATACGCAGTATTTT.

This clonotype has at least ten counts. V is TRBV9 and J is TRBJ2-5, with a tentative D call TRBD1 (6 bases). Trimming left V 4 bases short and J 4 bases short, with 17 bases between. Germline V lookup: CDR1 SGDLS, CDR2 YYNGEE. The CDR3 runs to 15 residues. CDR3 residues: CASSRSPQGRETQYF. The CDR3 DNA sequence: TGTGCCAGCAGCCGTAGTCCACAGGGCCGAGAGACCCAGTACTTC.

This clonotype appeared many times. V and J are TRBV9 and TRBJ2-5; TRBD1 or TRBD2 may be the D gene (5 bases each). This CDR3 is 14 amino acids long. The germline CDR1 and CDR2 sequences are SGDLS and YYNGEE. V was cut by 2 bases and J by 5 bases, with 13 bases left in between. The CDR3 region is CASSVGGIGETQYF. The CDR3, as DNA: TGTGCCAGCAGCGTTGGGGGAATTGGGGAGACCCAGTACTTC.

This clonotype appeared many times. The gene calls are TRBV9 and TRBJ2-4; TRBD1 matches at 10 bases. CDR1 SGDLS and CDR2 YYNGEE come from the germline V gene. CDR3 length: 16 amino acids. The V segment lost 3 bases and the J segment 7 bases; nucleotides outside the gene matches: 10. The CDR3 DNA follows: TGTGCCAGCAGCGAGGGGGACAGGGGATTTACCAACATTCAGTACTTC. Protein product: CASSEGDRGFTNIQYF.

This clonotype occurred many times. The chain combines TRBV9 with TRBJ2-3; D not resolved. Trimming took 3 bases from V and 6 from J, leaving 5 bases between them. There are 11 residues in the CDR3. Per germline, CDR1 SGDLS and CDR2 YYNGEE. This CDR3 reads CASSGADTQYF. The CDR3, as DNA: TGTGCCAGCAGCGGGGCGGATACGCAGTATTTT.

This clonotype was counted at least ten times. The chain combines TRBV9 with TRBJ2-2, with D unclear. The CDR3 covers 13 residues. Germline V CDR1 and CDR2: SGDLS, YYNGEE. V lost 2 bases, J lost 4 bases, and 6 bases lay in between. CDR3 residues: CASSVALTGELFF. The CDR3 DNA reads TGTGCCAGCAGCGTGGCTCTCACCGGGGAGCTGTTTTTT.

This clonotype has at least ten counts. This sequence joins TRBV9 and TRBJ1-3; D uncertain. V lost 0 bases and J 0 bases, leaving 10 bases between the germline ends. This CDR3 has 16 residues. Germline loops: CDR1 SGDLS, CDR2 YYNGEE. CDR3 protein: CASSVVAGNSGNTIYF. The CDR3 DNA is TGTGCCAGCAGCGTAGTAGCAGGAAACTCTGGAAACACCATATATTTT.

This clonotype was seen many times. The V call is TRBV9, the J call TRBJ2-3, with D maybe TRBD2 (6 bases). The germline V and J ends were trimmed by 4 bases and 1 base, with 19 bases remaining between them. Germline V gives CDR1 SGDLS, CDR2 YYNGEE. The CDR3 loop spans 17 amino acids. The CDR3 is CASSSDGGSIGTDTQYF. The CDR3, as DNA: TGTGCCAGCAGCAGCGATGGGGGGTCTATAGGCACAGATACGCAGTATTTT.

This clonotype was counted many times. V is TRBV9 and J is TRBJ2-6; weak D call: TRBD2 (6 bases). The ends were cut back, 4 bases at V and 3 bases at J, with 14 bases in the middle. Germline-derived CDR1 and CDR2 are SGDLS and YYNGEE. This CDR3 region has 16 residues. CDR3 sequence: CASSFGGVGGANVLTF. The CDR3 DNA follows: TGTGCCAGCAGCTTTGGAGGGGTTGGTGGGGCCAACGTCCTGACTTTC.

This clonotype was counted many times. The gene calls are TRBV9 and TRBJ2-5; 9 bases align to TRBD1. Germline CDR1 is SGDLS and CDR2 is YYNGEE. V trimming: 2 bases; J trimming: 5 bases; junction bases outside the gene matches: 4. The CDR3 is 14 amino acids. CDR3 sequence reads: CASSVGTGTETQYF. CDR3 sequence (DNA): TGTGCCAGCAGCGTCGGGACAGGGACGGAGACCCAGTACTTC.